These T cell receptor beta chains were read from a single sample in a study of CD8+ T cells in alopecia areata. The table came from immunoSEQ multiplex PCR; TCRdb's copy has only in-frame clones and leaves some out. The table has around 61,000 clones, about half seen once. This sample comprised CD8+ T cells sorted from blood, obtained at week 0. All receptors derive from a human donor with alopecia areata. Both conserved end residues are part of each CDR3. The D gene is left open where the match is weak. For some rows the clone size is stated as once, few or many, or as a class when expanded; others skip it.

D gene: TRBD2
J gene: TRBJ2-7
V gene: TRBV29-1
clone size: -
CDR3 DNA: TGCAGCGCTACTAGCGGGTCTACCTACGAGCAGTACTTC
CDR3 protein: CSATSGSTYEQYF

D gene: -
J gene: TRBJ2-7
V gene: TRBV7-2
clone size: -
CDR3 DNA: TGTGCCAGCAGCTTCTCAGACGATTACTACGAGCAGTACTTC
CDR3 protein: CASSFSDDYYEQYF

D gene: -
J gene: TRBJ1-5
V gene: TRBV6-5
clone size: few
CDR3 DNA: TGTGCCAGCAGCCAGGTGGGGAATCAGCCCCAGCATTTT
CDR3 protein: CASSQVGNQPQHF

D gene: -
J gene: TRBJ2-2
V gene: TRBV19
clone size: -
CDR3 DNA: TGTGCCAGTAGTATATCAGGGGCGACCGGGGAGCTGTTTTTT
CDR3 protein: CASSISGATGELFF

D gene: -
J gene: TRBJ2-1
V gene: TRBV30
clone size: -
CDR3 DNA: TGTGCCTGGAGTGTGGGGGCCGGGATGAATGAGCAGTTCTTC
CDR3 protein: CAWSVGAGMNEQFF

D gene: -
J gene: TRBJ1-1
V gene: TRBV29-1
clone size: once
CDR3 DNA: TGCAGCGTTGTCGACAGTCCGGCCCCTGAAGCTTTCTTT
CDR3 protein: CSVVDSPAPEAFF

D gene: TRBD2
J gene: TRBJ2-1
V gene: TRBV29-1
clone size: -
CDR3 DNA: TGCAGCGTTGGAGGGGGGGGACTAGCGGAACACAATGAGCAGTTCTTC
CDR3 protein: CSVGGGGLAEHNEQFF

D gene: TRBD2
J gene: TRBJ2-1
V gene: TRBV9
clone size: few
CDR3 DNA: TGTGCCAGCAGCGAAAAAGCGGGAGGATTGGAAAATGAGCAGTTCTTC
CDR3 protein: CASSEKAGGLENEQFF

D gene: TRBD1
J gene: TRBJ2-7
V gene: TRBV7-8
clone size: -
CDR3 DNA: TGTGCCAGCAGCTTAGAACAGGGGCGAACCTACGAGCAGTACTTC
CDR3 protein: CASSLEQGRTYEQYF

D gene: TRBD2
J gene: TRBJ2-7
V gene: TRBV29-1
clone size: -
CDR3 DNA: TGCAGCGTTAGGGAAAGGGCGGGAGGTCTCCACGAGCAGTACTTC
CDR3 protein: CSVRERAGGLHEQYF

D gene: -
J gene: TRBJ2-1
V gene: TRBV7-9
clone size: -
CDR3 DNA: TGTGCCCCAGAGGTCGGTTTGGAGCAGTTCTTC
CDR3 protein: CAPEVGLEQFF

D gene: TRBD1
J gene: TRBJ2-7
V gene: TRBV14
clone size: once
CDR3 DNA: TGTGCCAGCAGCCAAGATTGGGACAGGAATTACGAGCAGTACTTC
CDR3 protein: CASSQDWDRNYEQYF

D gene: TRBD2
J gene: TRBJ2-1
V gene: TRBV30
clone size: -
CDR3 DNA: TGTGCCTGGAGTGTGGGGAGGGCCGAGAATGAGCAGTTCTTC
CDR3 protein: CAWSVGRAENEQFF

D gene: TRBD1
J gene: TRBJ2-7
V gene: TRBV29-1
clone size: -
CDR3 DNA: TGCAGCGGTGAGGGACAGCCCTACGAGCAGTACTTC
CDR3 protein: CSGEGQPYEQYF

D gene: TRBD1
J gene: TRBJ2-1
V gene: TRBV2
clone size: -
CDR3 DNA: TGTGCCAGCAGTGGGGGACAGGGTGGCCAGTTCTTC
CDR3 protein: CASSGGQGGQFF

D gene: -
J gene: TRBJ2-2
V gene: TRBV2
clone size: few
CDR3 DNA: TGTGCCAGCAGTGACGACATAAACACCGGGGAGCTGTTTTTT
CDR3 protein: CASSDDINTGELFF

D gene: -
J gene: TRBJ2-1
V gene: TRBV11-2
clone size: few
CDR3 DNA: TGTGCCAGCAGCTTAGGGGGCGTAAGCTCCTACAATGAGCAGTTCTTC
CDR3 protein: CASSLGGVSSYNEQFF

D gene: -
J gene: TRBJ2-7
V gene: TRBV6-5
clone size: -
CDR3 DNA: TGTGCCAGCAGTGTCTCAGGGGCCCTCCCGGCCGAGCAGTACTTC
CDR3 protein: CASSVSGALPAEQYF

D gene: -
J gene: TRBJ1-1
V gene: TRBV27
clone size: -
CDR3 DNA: TGTGCCAGCAGTTTACGGGGTTTTGGGTTTTCTGAAGCTTTCTTT
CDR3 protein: CASSLRGFGFSEAFF

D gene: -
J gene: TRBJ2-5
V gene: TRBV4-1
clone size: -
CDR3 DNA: TGCGCCAGCACCACTGTGGGGAGGAAACAAGAGACCCAGTACTTC
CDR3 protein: CASTTVGRKQETQYF

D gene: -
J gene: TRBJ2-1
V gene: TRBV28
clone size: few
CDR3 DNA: TGTGCCAGCAGTTTACTCCGTTACAATGAGCAGTTCTTC
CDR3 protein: CASSLLRYNEQFF

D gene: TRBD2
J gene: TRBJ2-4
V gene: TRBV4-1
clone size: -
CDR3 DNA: TGCGCCAGCAGCCAAGAGTCTAGCGGGAGGGTAAACATTCAGTACTTC
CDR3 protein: CASSQESSGRVNIQYF

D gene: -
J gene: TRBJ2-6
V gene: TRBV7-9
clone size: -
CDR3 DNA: TGTGCCAGCAGCTTAGCGGTCCAGGGAAGGGCCAACGTCCTGACTTTC
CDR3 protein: CASSLAVQGRANVLTF

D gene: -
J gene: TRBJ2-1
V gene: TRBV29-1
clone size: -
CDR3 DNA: TGCAGCGTTGAAGGCCAGGGGTACAATGAGCAGTTCTTC
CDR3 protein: CSVEGQGYNEQFF

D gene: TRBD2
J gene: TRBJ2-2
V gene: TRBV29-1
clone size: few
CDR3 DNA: TGCAGCGTTGAGGCGGGAGTGAACACCGGGGAGCTGTTTTTT
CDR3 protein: CSVEAGVNTGELFF

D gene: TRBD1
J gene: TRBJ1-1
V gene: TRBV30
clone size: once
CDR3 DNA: TGTGCCTGGACCGTGACAGGGGGCACTGAAGCTTTCTTT
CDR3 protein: CAWTVTGGTEAFF

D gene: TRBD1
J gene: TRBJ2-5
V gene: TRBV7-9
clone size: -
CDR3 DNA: TGTGCCAGCAGCCCCCGGACAGGGAGAGGGGAGACCCAGTACTTC
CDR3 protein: CASSPRTGRGETQYF

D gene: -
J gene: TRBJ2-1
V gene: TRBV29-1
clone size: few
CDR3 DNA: TGCAGCGTTTGGACAGCTTACAATGAGCAGTTCTTC
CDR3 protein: CSVWTAYNEQFF

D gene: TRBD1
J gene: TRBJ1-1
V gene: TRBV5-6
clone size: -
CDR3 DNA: TGTGCCAGCAGCCTCCTGACAGGGGGTAGGGAAGCTTTCTTT
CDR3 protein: CASSLLTGGREAFF

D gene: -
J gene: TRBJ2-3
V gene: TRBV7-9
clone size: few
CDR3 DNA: TGTGCCAGCAGACGCGGTTCGGCTCTAGATACGCAGTATTTT
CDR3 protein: CASRRGSALDTQYF

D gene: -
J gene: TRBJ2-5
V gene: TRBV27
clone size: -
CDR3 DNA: TGTGCCAGCAGCCGAAGGGTCCGGGAGACCCAGTACTTC
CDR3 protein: CASSRRVRETQYF

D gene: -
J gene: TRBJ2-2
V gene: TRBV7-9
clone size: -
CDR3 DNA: TGTGCCCCTACGGGGGAGAACACCGGGGAGCTGTTTTTT
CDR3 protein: CAPTGENTGELFF

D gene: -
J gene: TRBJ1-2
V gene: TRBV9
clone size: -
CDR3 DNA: TGTGCCAGCAGCGTAGGTACATCCGATGGCTACACCTTC
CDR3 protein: CASSVGTSDGYTF

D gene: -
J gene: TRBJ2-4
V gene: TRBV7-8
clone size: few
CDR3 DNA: TGTGCCAGCAGCTCCCAAAACATTCAGTACTTC
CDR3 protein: CASSSQNIQYF

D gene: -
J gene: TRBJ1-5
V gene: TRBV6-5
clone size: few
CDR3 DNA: TGTGCCACCGGTAATAGGGGGAGCAATCAGCCCCAGCATTTT
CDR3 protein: CATGNRGSNQPQHF

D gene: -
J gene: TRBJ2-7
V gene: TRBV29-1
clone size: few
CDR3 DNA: TGCAGCGTTGAGCAGTCTTCGCCCTACGAGCAGTACTTC
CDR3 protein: CSVEQSSPYEQYF

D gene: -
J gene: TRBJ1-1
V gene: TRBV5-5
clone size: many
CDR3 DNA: TGTGCCAGCAGCTTTAAACTGGACAACATGAACACTGAAGCTTTCTTT
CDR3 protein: CASSFKLDNMNTEAFF

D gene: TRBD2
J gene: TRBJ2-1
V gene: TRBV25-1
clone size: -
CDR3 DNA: TGTGCCAGCAGTGAAAAGCTAGCGGTCTACAATGAGCAGTTCTTC
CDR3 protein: CASSEKLAVYNEQFF

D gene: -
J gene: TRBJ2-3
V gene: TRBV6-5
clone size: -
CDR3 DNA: TGTGCCAGCAGTTACTCTCCGGGTGCAGATACGCAGTATTTT
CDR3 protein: CASSYSPGADTQYF

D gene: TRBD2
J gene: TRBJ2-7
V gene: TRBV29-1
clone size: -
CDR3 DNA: TGCAGCGTTCTAGCGGGAGATATCTACGAGCAGTACTTC
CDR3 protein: CSVLAGDIYEQYF

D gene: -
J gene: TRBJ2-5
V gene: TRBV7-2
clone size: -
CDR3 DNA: TGTGCCAGCAGCTTAGGGGACCAGGAGGGAACCCAGTACTTC
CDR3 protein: CASSLGDQEGTQYF

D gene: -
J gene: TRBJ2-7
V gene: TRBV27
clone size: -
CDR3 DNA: TGTGCCAGCAGGCAAGACTTTAATACTGGCCACGAGCAGTACTTC
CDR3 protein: CASRQDFNTGHEQYF

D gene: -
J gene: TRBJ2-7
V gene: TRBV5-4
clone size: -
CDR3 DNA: TGTGCCAGCAGCGGACCGGACACAACCTACGAGCAGTACTTC
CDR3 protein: CASSGPDTTYEQYF

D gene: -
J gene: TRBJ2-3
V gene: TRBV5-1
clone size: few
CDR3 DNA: TGCGCCAGCAGCTTGAAAGACGGGGATACGCAGTATTTT
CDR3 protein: CASSLKDGDTQYF

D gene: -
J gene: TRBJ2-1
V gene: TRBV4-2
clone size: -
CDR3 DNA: TGTGCCAGCAGCCAAGCACCGTACAATGAGCAGTTCTTC
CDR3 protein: CASSQAPYNEQFF

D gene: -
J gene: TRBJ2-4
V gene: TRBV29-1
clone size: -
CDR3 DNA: TGCAGCGTTGAAGTAGGAGGACAGCTAGCCAAAAACATTCAGTACTTC
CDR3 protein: CSVEVGGQLAKNIQYF

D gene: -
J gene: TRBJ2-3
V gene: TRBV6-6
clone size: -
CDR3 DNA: TGTGCCAGCAGTCGATCAGCAGATACGCAGTATTTT
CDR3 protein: CASSRSADTQYF

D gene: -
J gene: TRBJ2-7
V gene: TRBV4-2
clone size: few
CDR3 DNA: TGTGCCAGCAGCCAAGTAGACCTCTCCCCCGAGCAGTACTTC
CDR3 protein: CASSQVDLSPEQYF

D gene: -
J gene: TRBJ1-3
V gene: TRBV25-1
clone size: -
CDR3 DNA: TGTGCCAGCAGTGGAAACACCATATATTTT
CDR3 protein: CASSGNTIYF

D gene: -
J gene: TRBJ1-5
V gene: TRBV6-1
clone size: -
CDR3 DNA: TGTGCCAGCAGTGAGTTGCAGGGCCGCCTTCAGCCCCAGCATTTT
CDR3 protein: CASSELQGRLQPQHF

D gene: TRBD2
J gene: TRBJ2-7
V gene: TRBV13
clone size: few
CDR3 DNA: TGTGCCAGCAGCTTAACTAGCGGGAGTTCGCTCCTCTACGAGCAGTACTTC
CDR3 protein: CASSLTSGSSLLYEQYF

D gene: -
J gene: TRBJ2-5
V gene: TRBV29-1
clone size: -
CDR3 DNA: TGCAGCGTCTCAAATTTACACCCTAGCGCTGGCCAAGAGACCCAGTACTTC
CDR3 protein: CSVSNLHPSAGQETQYF

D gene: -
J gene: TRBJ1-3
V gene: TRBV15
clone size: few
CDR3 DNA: TGTGCCACCAGCAGAGATCGGAGCTCTGGAAACACCATATATTTT
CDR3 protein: CATSRDRSSGNTIYF

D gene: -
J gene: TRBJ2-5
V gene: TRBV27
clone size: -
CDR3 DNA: TGTGCCAGCAGTTCCTGGGAAGGGGAAGAGACCCAGTACTTC
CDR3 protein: CASSSWEGEETQYF

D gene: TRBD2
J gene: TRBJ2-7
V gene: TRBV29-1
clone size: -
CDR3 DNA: TGCAGCGTCGGGGGGAGGTACGACTCCTACGAGCAGTACTTC
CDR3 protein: CSVGGRYDSYEQYF